This T cell receptor (beta chain) came from a study of long-term antiretroviral therapy in people with HIV. The run of the v3.0 immunoSEQ assay was at survey level. In sequencing, roughly 40,000-50,000 T-cell genomes per sample were targeted. The table came from immunoSEQ multiplex PCR; TCRdb's copy has only in-frame clones and leaves some out. The table shows tens of thousands of clones, with 93% occurring only once. Between the trimmed V and J ends, which lost 0 bases and 0 bases, there was a span of 11 bases. Germline values: CDR1 SGHDN, CDR2 FVKESK. The CDR3 is 17 amino acids. Study-level points and caveats: Controls had broader CDR3 length ranges than HIV repertoires did. Diversity went up after ART and still fell short of transplant donor controls.

About this clone: The antigen is unknown.

Treatment for all HIV-infected participants took place in the United States. The sequence came from a man between 40 and 49 years old with HIV. Sequencing used unsorted PBMCs, obtained 6.2 years after starting antiretroviral therapy. The chain has TRBV14 and TRBJ2-2; no reliable D call. The CDR3 coding sequence is TGTGCCAGCAGCCAAGAGCATACGGGCGCGAACACCGGGGAGCTGTTTTTT. Translated: CASSQEHTGANTGELFF. Based on the CDR3 plus reference TRBV14 and TRBJ2-2, the full variable domain is EAGVTQFPSHSVIEKGQTVTLRCDPISGHDNLYWYRRVMGKEIKFLLHFVKESKQDESGMPNNRFLAERTGGTYSTLKVQPAELEDSGVYFCASSQEHTGANTGELFFGEGSRLTVL.